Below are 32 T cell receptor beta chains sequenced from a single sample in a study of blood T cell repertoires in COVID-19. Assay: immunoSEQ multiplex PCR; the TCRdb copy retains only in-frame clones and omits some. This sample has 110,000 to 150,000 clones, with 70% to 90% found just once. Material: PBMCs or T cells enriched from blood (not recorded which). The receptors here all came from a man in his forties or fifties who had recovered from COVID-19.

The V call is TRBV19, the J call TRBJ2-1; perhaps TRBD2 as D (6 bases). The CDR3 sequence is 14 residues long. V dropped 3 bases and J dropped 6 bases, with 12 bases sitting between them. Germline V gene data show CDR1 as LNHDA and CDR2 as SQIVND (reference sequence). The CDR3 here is CASSMLLAANEQFF. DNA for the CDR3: TGTGCCAGTAGTATGCTGTTAGCGGCCAATGAGCAGTTCTTC. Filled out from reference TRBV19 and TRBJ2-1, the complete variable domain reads DGGITQSPKYLFRKEGQNVTLSCEQNLNHDAMYWYRQDPGQGLRLIYYSQIVNDFQKGDIAEGYSVSREKKESFPLTVTSAQKNPTAFYLCASSMLLAANEQFFGPGTRLTVL.

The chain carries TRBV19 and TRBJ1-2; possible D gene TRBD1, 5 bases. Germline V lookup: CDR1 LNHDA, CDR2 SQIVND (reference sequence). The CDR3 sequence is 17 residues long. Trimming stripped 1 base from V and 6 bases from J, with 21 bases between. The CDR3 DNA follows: TGTGCCAGTAGTATAGCCGGGGGGTCGGTCACGACGGATGGCTACACCTTC. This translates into CASSIAGGSVTTDGYTF.

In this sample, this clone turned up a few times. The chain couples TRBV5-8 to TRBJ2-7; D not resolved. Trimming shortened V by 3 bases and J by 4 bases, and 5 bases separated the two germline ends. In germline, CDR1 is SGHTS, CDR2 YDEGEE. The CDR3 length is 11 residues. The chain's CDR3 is CASSSGYEQYV. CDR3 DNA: TGTGCCAGCAGCTCGGGTTACGAGCAGTACGTC.

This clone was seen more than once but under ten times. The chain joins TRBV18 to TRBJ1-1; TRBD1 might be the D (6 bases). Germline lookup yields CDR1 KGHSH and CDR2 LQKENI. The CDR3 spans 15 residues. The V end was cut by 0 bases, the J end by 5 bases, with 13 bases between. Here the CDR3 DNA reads TGTGCCAGCTCACCACCTATGGGCCAGGGGACTGAAGCTTTCTTT. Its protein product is CASSPPMGQGTEAFF.

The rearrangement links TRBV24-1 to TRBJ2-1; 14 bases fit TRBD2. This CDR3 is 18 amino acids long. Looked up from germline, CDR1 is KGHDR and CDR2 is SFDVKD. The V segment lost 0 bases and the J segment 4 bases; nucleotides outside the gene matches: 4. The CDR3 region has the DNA TGTGCCACCAGTGATTTGGGGACTAGCGGGGGAGTTTACAATGAGCAGTTCTTC. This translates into CATSDLGTSGGVYNEQFF.

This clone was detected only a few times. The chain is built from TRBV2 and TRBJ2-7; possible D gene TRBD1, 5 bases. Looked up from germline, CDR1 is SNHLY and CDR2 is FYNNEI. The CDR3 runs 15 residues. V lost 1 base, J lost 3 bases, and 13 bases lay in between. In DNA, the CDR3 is TGTGCCAGCAGTGAAGGGCAGGGCAGTATCTACGAGCAGTACGTC. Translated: CASSEGQGSIYEQYV.

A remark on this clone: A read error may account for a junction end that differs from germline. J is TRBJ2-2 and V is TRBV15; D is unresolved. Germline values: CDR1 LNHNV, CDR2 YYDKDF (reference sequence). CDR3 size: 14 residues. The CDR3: CATSRDLGTWELFF. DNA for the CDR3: TGTGCCACCAGCAGAGATTTGGGCACCTGGGAGCTGTTTTTT.

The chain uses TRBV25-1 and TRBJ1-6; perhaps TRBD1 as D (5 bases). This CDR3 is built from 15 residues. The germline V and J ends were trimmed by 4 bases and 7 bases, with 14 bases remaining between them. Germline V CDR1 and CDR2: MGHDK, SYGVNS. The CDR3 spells CASSGEGRVNSPLHF. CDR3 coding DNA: TGTGCCAGCAGTGGGGAGGGCAGGGTGAATTCACCCCTCCACTTT.

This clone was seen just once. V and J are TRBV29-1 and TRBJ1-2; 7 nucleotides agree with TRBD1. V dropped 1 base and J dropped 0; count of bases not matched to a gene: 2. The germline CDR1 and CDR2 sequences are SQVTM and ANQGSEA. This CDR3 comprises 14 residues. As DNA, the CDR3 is TGCAGCGTTGAAGTAACAGGGGCTAACTATGGCTACACCTTC. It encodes CSVEVTGANYGYTF.

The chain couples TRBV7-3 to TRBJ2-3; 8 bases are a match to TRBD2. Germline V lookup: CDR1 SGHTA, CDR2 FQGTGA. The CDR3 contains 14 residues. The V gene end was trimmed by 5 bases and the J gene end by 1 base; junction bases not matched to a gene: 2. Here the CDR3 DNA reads TGTGCCAGCAGCATGACTAGCGGCACAGATACGCAGTATTTT. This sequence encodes CASSMTSGTDTQYF.

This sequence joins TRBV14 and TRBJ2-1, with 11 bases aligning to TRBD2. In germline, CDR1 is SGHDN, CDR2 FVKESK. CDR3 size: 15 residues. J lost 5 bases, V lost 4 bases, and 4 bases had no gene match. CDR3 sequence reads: CASSLAGGPHNEQFF. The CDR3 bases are TGTGCCAGCAGCCTAGCGGGGGGGCCACACAATGAGCAGTTCTTC.

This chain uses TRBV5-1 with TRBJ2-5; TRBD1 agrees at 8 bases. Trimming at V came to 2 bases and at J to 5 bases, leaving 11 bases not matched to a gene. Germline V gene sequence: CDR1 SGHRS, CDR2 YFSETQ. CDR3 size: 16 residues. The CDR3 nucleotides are TGCGCCAGCAGCTTAATGCTCGGGACAGGAGATGAGACCCAGTACTTC. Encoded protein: CASSLMLGTGDETQYF.

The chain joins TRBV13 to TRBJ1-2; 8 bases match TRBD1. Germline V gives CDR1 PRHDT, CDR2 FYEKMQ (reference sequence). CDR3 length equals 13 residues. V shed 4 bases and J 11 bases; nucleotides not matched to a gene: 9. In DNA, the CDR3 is TGTGCCAGCAGCTGGCTGGAAAGGACAGGGTACACCTTC. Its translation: CASSWLERTGYTF. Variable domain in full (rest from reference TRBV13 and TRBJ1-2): AAGVIQSPRHLIKEKRETATLKCYPIPRHDTVYWYQQGPGQDPQFLISFYEKMQSDKGSIPDRFSAQQFSDYHSELNMSSLELGDSALYFCASSWLERTGYTFGSGTRLTVV.

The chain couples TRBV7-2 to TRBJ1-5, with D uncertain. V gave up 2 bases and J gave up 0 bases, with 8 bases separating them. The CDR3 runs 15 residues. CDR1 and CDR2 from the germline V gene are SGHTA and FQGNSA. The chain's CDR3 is CASSLPGNSNQPQHF. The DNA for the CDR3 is TGTGCCAGCAGCTTACCGGGGAATAGCAATCAGCCCCAGCATTTT.

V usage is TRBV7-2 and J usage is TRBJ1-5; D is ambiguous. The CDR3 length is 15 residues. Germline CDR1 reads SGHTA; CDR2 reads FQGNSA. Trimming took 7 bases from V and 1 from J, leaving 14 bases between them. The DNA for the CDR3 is TGTGCCAGCAACCCGTACAGTGGGAGCAATCAGCCCCAGCATTTT. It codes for CASNPYSGSNQPQHF.

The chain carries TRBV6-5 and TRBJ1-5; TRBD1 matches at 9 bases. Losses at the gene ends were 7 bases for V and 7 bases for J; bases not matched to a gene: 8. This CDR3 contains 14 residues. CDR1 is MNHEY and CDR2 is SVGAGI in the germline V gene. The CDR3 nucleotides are TGTGCCAGCACCACAAGGACAGGGGAACAGCCCCAGCATTTT. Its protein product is CASTTRTGEQPQHF.

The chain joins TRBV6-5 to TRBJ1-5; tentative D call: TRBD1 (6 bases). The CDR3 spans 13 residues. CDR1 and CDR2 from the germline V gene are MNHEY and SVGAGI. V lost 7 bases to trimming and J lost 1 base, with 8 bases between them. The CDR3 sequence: CASTGQSNQPQHF. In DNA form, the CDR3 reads TGTGCCAGCACCGGACAGAGCAATCAGCCCCAGCATTTT.

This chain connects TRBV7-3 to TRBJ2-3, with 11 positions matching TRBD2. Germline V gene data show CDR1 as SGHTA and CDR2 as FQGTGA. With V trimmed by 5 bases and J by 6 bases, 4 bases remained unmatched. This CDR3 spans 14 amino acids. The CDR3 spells CASSPGLADDTQYF. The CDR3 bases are TGTGCCAGCAGCCCGGGACTAGCGGACGATACGCAGTATTTT.

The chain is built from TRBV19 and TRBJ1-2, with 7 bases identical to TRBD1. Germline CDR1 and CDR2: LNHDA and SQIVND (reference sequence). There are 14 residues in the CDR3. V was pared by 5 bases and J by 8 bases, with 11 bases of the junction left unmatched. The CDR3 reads CASSSRRQGSGYTF. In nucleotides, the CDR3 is TGTGCCAGTAGTTCGCGGAGACAGGGTAGCGGCTACACCTTC. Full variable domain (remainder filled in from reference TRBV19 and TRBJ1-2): DGGITQSPKYLFRKEGQNVTLSCEQNLNHDAMYWYRQDPGQGLRLIYYSQIVNDFQKGDIAEGYSVSREKKESFPLTVTSAQKNPTAFYLCASSSRRQGSGYTFGSGTRLTVV.

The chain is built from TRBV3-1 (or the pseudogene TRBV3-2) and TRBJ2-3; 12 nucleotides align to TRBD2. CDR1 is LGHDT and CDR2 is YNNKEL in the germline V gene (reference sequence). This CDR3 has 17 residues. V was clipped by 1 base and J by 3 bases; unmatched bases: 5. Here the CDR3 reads CASSQASGGVVTDTQYF. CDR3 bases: TGTGCCAGCAGCCAAGCTAGCGGGGGGGTTGTTACAGATACGCAGTATTTT.

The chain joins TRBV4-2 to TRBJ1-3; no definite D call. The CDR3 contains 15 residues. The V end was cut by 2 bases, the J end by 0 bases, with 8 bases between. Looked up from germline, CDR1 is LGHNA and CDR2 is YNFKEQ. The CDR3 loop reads CASSQPGSSGNTIYF. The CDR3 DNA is TGTGCCAGCAGCCAACCCGGGAGCTCTGGAAACACCATATATTTT.

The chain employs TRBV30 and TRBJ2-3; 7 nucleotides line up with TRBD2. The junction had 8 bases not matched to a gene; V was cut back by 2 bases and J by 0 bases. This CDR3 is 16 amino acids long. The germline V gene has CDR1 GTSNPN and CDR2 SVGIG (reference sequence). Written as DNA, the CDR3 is TGTGCCTGGAGTCTTACGAGCGGGACTAGCACAGATACGCAGTATTTT. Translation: CAWSLTSGTSTDTQYF.

The CDR3 DNA follows: TGCAGCGTACTGAGGGGGCGCGGAGAGACCCAGTACTTC. It specifies CSVLRGRGETQYF. The V and J genes are TRBV29-1 and TRBJ2-5; TRBD1 aligns across 7 bases. Per the germline V gene, CDR1 is SQVTM and CDR2 is ANQGSEA. V trimming: 6 bases; J trimming: 4 bases; junction bases outside the gene matches: 8. This CDR3 is 13 amino acids long.

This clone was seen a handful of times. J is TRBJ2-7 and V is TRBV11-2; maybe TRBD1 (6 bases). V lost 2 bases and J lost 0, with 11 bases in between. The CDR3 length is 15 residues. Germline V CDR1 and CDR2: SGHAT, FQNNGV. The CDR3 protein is CASSLSGQLSYEQYF. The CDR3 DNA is TGTGCCAGCAGCTTATCCGGACAGCTCTCCTACGAGCAGTACTTC.

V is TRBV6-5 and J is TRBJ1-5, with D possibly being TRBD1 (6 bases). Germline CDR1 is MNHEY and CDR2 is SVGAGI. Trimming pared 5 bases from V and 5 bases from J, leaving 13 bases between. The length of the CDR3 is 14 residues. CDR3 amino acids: CASSKQGRDQPQHF. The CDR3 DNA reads TGTGCCAGCAGTAAACAGGGTCGAGATCAGCCCCAGCATTTT.

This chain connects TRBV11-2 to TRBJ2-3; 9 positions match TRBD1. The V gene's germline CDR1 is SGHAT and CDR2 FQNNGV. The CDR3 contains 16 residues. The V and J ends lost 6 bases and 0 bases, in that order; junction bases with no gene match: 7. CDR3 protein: CASRPHRGRSTDTQYF. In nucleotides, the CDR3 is TGTGCCAGCAGACCACACAGGGGGCGGAGCACAGATACGCAGTATTTT.

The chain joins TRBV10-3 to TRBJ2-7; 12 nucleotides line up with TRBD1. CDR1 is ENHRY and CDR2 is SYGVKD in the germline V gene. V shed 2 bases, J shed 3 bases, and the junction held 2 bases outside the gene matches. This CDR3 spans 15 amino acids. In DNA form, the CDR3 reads TGTGCCATCAGTGAGAGGGACAGGGGGCTCTACGAGCAGTACTTC. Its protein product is CAISERDRGLYEQYF.

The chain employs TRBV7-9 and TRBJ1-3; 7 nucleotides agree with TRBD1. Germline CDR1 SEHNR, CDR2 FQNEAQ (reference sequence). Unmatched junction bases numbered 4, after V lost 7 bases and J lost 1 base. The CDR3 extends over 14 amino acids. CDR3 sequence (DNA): TGTGCCAGCACCAGACAGGGATCTGGAAACACCATATATTTT. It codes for CASTRQGSGNTIYF.

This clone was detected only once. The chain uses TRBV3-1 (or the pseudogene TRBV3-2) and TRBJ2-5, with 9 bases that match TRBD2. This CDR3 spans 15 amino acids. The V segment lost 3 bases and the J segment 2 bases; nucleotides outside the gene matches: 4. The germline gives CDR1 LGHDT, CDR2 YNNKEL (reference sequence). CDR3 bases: TGTGCCAGCAGCCAGGGACTAGCCGTACAAGAGACCCAGTACTTC. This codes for CASSQGLAVQETQYF.

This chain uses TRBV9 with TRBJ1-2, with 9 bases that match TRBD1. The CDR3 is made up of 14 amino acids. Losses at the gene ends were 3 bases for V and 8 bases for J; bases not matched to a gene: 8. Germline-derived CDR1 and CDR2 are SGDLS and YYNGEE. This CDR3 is CASSADTGGGGYTF. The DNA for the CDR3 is TGTGCCAGCAGCGCCGATACAGGGGGCGGCGGCTACACCTTC.

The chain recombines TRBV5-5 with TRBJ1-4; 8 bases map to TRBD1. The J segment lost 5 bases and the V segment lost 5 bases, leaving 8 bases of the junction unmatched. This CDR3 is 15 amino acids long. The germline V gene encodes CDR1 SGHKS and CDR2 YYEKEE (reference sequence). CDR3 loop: CASSLNRGRNEKLFF. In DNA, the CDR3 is TGTGCCAGCAGTCTTAACAGGGGGAGAAATGAAAAACTGTTTTTT. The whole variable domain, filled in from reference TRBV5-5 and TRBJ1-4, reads DAGVTQSPTHLIKTRGQQVTLRCSPISGHKSVSWYQQVLGQGPQFIFQYYEKEERGRGNFPDRFSARQFPNYSSELNVNALLLGDSALYLCASSLNRGRNEKLFFGSGTQLSVL.

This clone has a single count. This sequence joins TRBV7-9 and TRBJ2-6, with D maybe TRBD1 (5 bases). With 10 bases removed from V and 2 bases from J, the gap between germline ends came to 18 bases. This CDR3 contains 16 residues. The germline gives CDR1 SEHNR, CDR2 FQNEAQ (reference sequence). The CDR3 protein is CANEPLRGPGANVLTF. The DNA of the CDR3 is TGTGCCAACGAGCCCCTTAGGGGTCCTGGGGCCAACGTCCTGACTTTC.